These T cell receptor beta chains were read from a single sample in a study of response to subunit inactivated influenza vaccine. TCRdb re-called the RT-PCR reads through MiXCR, storing one row per CDR3 protein. This sample yields over 450,000 distinct CDR3 sequences, of which around 13% are seen a single time; 13% belongs to the top ten. Here the sequenced sample was PBMCs from blood, taken about 40 days after vaccination. The receptors stem from a man aged 50-60 years who received an inactivated influenza vaccine. Each CDR3 is given with its conserved first and last residue. The D gene is left open where the match is weak. Clone size appears in some rows only: once, few, many, or a class for an expanded clone.

J gene | D gene | V gene | clone size | CDR3 protein | CDR3 DNA
TRBJ2-4 | NA | TRBV12-3/TRBV12-4 | few | CASSKAKNIQYF | TGTGCCAGCTCGAAGGCCAAAAACATTCAGTACTTC
TRBJ1-1 | NA | TRBV20-1 | many | CSAPSGGTAEAFF | TGCAGTGCTCCCTCCGGGGGGACCGCTGAAGCTTTCTTT
TRBJ2-3 | TRBD2 | TRBV20-1 | few | CSASGLAGGSTDTQYF | TGCAGTGCTAGCGGACTAGCGGGGGGTTCCACAGATACGCAGTATTTT
TRBJ2-7 | TRBD2 | TRBV24-1 | few | CATSLGGAYEQYF | TGTGCCACCAGTCTCGGGGGGGCCTACGAGCAGTACTTC
TRBJ2-3 | NA | TRBV5-5 | few | CASSSIAAPSTDTQYF | TGTGCCAGCAGCTCAATAGCGGCTCCTAGCACAGATACGCAGTATTTT
TRBJ2-1 | NA | TRBV11-2 | NA | CASSQPGRVNEQFF | TGTGCCAGCAGCCAGCCAGGCAGGGTGAATGAGCAGTTCTTC
TRBJ2-2 | NA | TRBV5-1 | few | CASSPAGTATGELFF | TGCGCCAGCAGCCCCGCGGGTACAGCCACCGGGGAGCTGTTTTTT
TRBJ2-3 | NA | TRBV4-3 | NA | CASSRRIAPESDTQYF | TGCGCCAGCAGCCGACGGATAGCGCCCGAGTCAGATACGCAGTATTTT
TRBJ2-7 | NA | TRBV2 | NA | CASKAGRYEQYF | TGTGCCAGCAAGGCAGGGCGGTACGAGCAGTACTTC
TRBJ2-7 | TRBD2 | TRBV20-1 | few | CSAGPVYGSGSGNEQYF | TGCAGTGCCGGACCAGTCTACGGGAGCGGGAGTGGGAACGAGCAGTACTTC
TRBJ1-1 | NA | TRBV20-1 | many | CSARDRGRALGTEAFF | TGCAGTGCTAGAGACAGGGGCCGCGCATTAGGGACTGAAGCTTTCTTT
TRBJ2-7 | NA | TRBV10-3 | few | CAISPGPPLYEQYF | TGTGCCATCAGCCCAGGGCCCCCTCTCTACGAGCAGTACTTC
TRBJ2-5 | TRBD2 | TRBV7-2 | few | CASSLAPTSGQETQYF | TGTGCCAGCAGCTTAGCGCCAACTAGCGGCCAAGAGACCCAGTACTTC
TRBJ2-1 | TRBD1 | TRBV20-1 | few | CSGRGRSSYNEQFF | TGCAGTGGAAGGGGGCGGAGCTCCTACAATGAGCAGTTCTTC
TRBJ2-1 | NA | TRBV4-3 | few | CASSQGIRARQFF | TGCGCCAGCAGCCAAGGAATCAGGGCTCGGCAGTTCTTC
TRBJ1-1 | NA | TRBV10-2 | many | CASSESSLAFF | TGCGCCAGCAGTGAGTCGAGTCTAGCTTTCTTT
TRBJ1-5 | NA | TRBV27 | few | CASSLEGEQPQHF | TGTGCCAGCAGTTTAGAAGGAGAGCAGCCCCAGCATTTT
TRBJ2-7 | TRBD2 | TRBV20-1 | few | CSASVGGADEQYF | TGCAGTGCTAGTGTCGGGGGGGCGGACGAGCAGTACTTC
TRBJ2-2 | NA | TRBV9 | NA | CASSVVLNTGELFF | TGTGCCAGCAGCGTAGTGCTCAACACCGGGGAGCTGTTTTTT
TRBJ2-5 | NA | TRBV4-3 | NA | CASSQRGGTGTQYF | TGCGCCAGCAGCCAAAGAGGCGGTACCGGGACCCAGTACTTC
TRBJ1-5 | TRBD1 | TRBV7-8 | few | CASSYGTANQPQHF | TGTGCCAGCAGCTATGGGACAGCTAATCAGCCCCAGCATTTT
TRBJ2-2 | NA | TRBV5-1 | few | CASSGGGTVPGELFF | TGCGCCAGCAGCGGAGGGGGAACCGTTCCCGGGGAGCTGTTTTTT
TRBJ2-1 | TRBD1 | TRBV20-1 | few | CSAAPGTGYNEQFF | TGCAGTGCTGCTCCGGGGACAGGTTACAATGAGCAGTTCTTC
TRBJ2-6 | NA | TRBV12-3/TRBV12-4 | many | CASKTSGANVLTF | TGTGCCAGCAAAACCTCTGGGGCCAACGTCCTGACTTTC
TRBJ1-5 | NA | TRBV7-8 | NA | CASTVNSNQPQHF | TGTGCCAGCACCGTCAATAGCAATCAGCCCCAGCATTTT
TRBJ1-2 | NA | TRBV12-3/TRBV12-4 | NA | CASSFGKSYGYTF | TGTGCCAGCAGTTTTGGGAAGAGTTATGGCTACACCTTC
TRBJ2-7 | NA | TRBV6-2/TRBV6-3 | few | CASRVQGPIYEQYF | TGTGCCAGCAGAGTACAGGGCCCGATCTACGAGCAGTACTTC
TRBJ2-1 | TRBD1 | TRBV4-3 | few | CASSHGTAYSSYNEQFF | TGCGCCAGCAGCCACGGGACAGCCTACAGCTCCTACAATGAGCAGTTCTTC
TRBJ2-3 | TRBD1 | TRBV15 | few | CATSRTGGSTDTQYF | TGTGCCACCAGCAGAACAGGGGGTAGCACAGATACGCAGTATTTT
TRBJ2-2 | NA | TRBV7-2 | few | CASSPSRVGGNTGELFF | TGTGCCAGCAGTCCTAGTAGGGTGGGAGGGAACACCGGGGAGCTGTTTTTT
TRBJ2-5 | NA | TRBV7-7 | NA | CASSPSIQQETQYF | TGTGCCAGCAGCCCGTCGATCCAGCAAGAGACCCAGTACTTC
TRBJ2-1 | TRBD2 | TRBV10-3 | few | CAISDPTGGYNEQFF | TGTGCCATCAGTGACCCTACGGGGGGTTACAATGAGCAGTTCTTC
TRBJ2-7 | NA | TRBV7-8 | NA | CASSFRTESYEQYF | TGTGCCAGCAGCTTCCGAACAGAGTCCTACGAGCAGTACTTC
TRBJ1-2 | NA | TRBV12-3/TRBV12-4 | few | CASSSPAGRAGPNYGYTF | TGTGCCAGCAGTTCCCCGGCCGGGCGGGCGGGCCCTAACTATGGCTACACCTTC
TRBJ1-3 | NA | TRBV5-1 | few | CASSLSSADSGNTIYF | TGCGCCAGCAGCTTATCATCGGCAGACTCTGGAAACACCATATATTTT
TRBJ2-3 | TRBD2 | TRBV7-6 | NA | CASSLGALAGGADTQYF | TGTGCCAGCAGCTTAGGGGCCCTAGCGGGGGGAGCAGATACGCAGTATTTT
TRBJ2-5 | NA | TRBV28 | NA | CASRTRGREKTQYF | TGTGCCAGCAGAACTAGGGGGAGGGAAAAGACCCAGTACTTC
TRBJ1-6 | NA | TRBV5-1 | few | CASSLEPGPGNSPLHF | TGCGCCAGCAGCTTGGAGCCAGGCCCCGGGAATTCACCCCTCCACTTT
TRBJ2-7 | TRBD2 | TRBV28 | many | CASSSRDIDLAGSNEQYF | TGTGCCAGCAGTAGCCGGGACATTGATCTAGCGGGATCTAACGAGCAGTACTTC
TRBJ2-7 | TRBD1 | TRBV3-1 | once | CASSHTGAYEQYF | TGTGCCAGCAGCCATACAGGGGCCTACGAGCAGTACTTC
TRBJ2-4 | NA | TRBV12-3/TRBV12-4 | many | CASSSMTDFRNIQYF | TGTGCCAGCAGTTCAATGACAGATTTCCGTAACATTCAGTACTTC
TRBJ2-7 | TRBD1 | TRBV7-6 | NA | CASSPRSGQGAGQYF | TGTGCCAGCAGCCCCAGATCGGGACAGGGGGCAGGGCAGTACTTC
TRBJ2-2 | NA | TRBV12-3/TRBV12-4 | many | CASSLTANTGELFF | TGTGCCAGCAGTCTGACAGCGAACACCGGGGAGCTGTTTTTT
TRBJ2-7 | TRBD1 | TRBV28 | NA | CASSLQPSGGYEQYF | TGTGCCAGCAGTCTCCAACCTTCAGGGGGCTACGAGCAGTACTTC
TRBJ2-3 | TRBD2 | TRBV20-1 | few | CSARTSGRAEGDTQYF | TGCAGTGCGCGGACTAGCGGGAGGGCCGAGGGAGATACGCAGTATTTT
TRBJ2-2 | NA | TRBV29-1 | many | CSVRPGPRGGELFF | TGCAGCGTTAGGCCGGGACCCCGTGGCGGGGAGCTGTTTTTT